The clone carrying this T cell receptor beta chain has just a few counts. Then a second PCR, running about 6 to 11 cycles, was carried out with a sample-barcoded 5' primer and a J-beta primer mix. TCRdb passed the 5' RACE reads through MiXCR, listing each CDR3 protein once. This table has roughly 700,000 distinct CDR3 sequences, approximately 49% appearing once. The record originates from a study of blood T cells in healthy people across ages. The CDR3 spans 16 residues. V gave up 2 bases and J gave up 3 bases; unmatched junction bases: 5. Germline assignment: CDR1 SGHDN and CDR2 FVKESK. The chain links TRBV14 to TRBJ2-1; 9 bases match TRBD2. The receptor's source is a woman in her fifties or sixties in good health. Sequencing was performed on blood. Here the CDR3 reads CASSQPTSGDYNEQFF. In nucleotides, the CDR3 is TGTGCCAGCAGCCAACCGACTAGCGGTGACTACAATGAGCAGTTCTTC.